These 19 T cell receptor beta chains were all obtained from the same sample, sequenced in a study of blood T cell repertoires in COVID-19. Repertoires were generated with immunoSEQ multiplex PCR, while TCRdb's copy carries only in-frame clones and drops some. This sample yields about 66,000 clones, of which 70% to 90% are seen a single time; approximately 3.5% belongs to the top ten. Source material: peripheral blood. Receptors originate from a man in his 70s with acute or convalescent COVID-19.

The CDR3 sequence: CASSPRTGSDIQYF. CDR3 nucleotide sequence: TGTGCCAGCTCACCACGGACAGGTTCGGACATTCAGTACTTC. This rearrangement joins TRBV18 to TRBJ2-4, with 7 bases matching TRBD1. This CDR3 contains 14 residues. Germline trimming cut 1 base from V and 8 bases from J; bases unmatched to any gene: 5. Germline assignment: CDR1 KGHSH and CDR2 LQKENI.

J is TRBJ2-1 and V is TRBV6-2 or TRBV6-3; 11 bases match TRBD2. The length of the CDR3 is 14 residues. V shed 0 bases, J shed 9 bases, and the junction held 1 base outside the gene matches. The germline V gene encodes CDR1 MNHEY and CDR2 SVGEGT. CDR3 loop: CASSYSGLAAEQFF. CDR3 in DNA: TGTGCCAGCAGTTACTCGGGACTAGCGGCTGAGCAGTTCTTC.

The CDR3 nucleotides are TGTGCCAGCAGCTTTAGGGGACAGACATACAATGAGCAGTTCTTC. This gives the protein CASSFRGQTYNEQFF. The chain recombines TRBV7-8 with TRBJ2-1; 7 nucleotides agree with TRBD1. V was clipped by 3 bases and J by 4 bases; unmatched bases: 6. Germline V gene sequence: CDR1 SGHVS, CDR2 FQNEAQ. CDR3 size: 15 residues.

This chain connects TRBV3-1 (or the pseudogene TRBV3-2) to TRBJ2-1; 11 bases align to TRBD1. CDR1 LGHDT and CDR2 YNNKEL come from the germline V gene (reference sequence). Losses at the gene ends were 6 bases for V and 10 bases for J; bases not matched to a gene: 2. The CDR3 contains 12 residues. The CDR3 DNA is TGTGCCAGCAGGGACAGGGGGCCAGAGCAGTTCTTC. It is translated as CASRDRGPEQFF.

V and J are TRBV7-3 and TRBJ2-2, with TRBD1 identical over 9 bases. Unmatched junction bases numbered 4, after V lost 5 bases and J lost 6 bases. The CDR3 has 14 residues. The germline gives CDR1 SGHTA, CDR2 FQGTGA. This CDR3 is CASSLTGGPGELFF. In nucleotides, the CDR3 is TGTGCCAGCAGCCTGACAGGGGGTCCCGGGGAGCTGTTTTTT.

The chain is built from TRBV6-2 or TRBV6-3 and TRBJ2-7, with 8 positions matching TRBD1. The length of the CDR3 is 15 residues. V shed 6 bases, J shed 2 bases, and the junction held 9 bases outside the gene matches. Germline V gene sequence: CDR1 MNHEY, CDR2 SVGEGT. CDR3 amino acids: CASSRGQGYPYEQYF. In DNA form, the CDR3 reads TGTGCCAGCAGCCGAGGACAGGGTTATCCCTACGAGCAGTACTTC.

This chain uses TRBV6-6 with TRBJ1-1, with 7 bases lining up with TRBD1. The CDR3 runs to 14 residues. The ends lost 10 bases at V and 0 bases at J; junction bases unmatched: 8. Germline assignment: CDR1 MNHNY and CDR2 SVGAGI (reference sequence). The CDR3 reads CATTLQGLNTEAFF. The CDR3 bases are TGTGCCACCACCCTACAGGGGTTGAACACTGAAGCTTTCTTT.

The CDR3 is CASRGTGKDYEQYF. The CDR3 DNA follows: TGTGCCAGCAGGGGGACAGGGAAGGACTACGAGCAGTACTTC. The J gene is TRBJ2-7, the V gene TRBV28; the match to TRBD1 covers 9 bases. Germline V gene data show CDR1 as MDHEN and CDR2 as SYDVKM. CDR3 length: 14 amino acids. J was trimmed by 3 bases and V by 6 bases; bases with no gene match: 6.

The chain joins TRBV6-5 to TRBJ1-2; TRBD1 aligns across 10 bases. The V segment lost 6 bases and the J segment 4 bases; nucleotides outside the gene matches: 5. This CDR3 has 14 residues. The germline CDR1 and CDR2 sequences are MNHEY and SVGAGI. The CDR3, as DNA: TGTGCCAGCAGGACAGGGGGCTTGAGCTATGGCTACACCTTC. This codes for CASRTGGLSYGYTF.

This sequence joins TRBV6-2 or TRBV6-3 and TRBJ1-4; TRBD1 matches 9 bases. The V gene end was trimmed by 5 bases and the J gene end by 3 bases; junction bases not matched to a gene: 7. CDR3 length: 16 amino acids. Germline-derived CDR1 and CDR2 are MNHEY and SVGEGT. The CDR3 reads CASSTRRQGANEKLFF. As DNA, the CDR3 is TGTGCCAGCAGTACACGAAGACAGGGGGCTAATGAAAAACTGTTTTTT.

The chain uses TRBV28 and TRBJ1-5; D uncertain. The CDR3 loop spans 13 amino acids. Germline lookup yields CDR1 MDHEN and CDR2 SYDVKM. Trimming removed 3 bases from V and 3 bases from J, with 6 bases in between. The CDR3 bases are TGTGCCAGCAGTTTTCGTATCAATCAGCCCCAGCATTTT. This codes for CASSFRINQPQHF.

The V gene is TRBV7-9, the J gene TRBJ2-1; D is unclear. CDR1 SEHNR and CDR2 FQNEAQ come from the germline V gene (reference sequence). The V end lost 5 bases, the J end lost 1 base, and 6 bases lay between the germline ends. The CDR3 length is 13 residues. The CDR3 spells CASSDGSYNEQFF. CDR3 DNA sequence: TGTGCCAGCAGCGACGGGTCCTACAATGAGCAGTTCTTC.

V and J are TRBV29-1 and TRBJ1-2; 10 bases match TRBD1. The CDR3 has 14 residues. V dropped 4 bases and J dropped 3; count of bases not matched to a gene: 5. Germline V gene data show CDR1 as SQVTM and CDR2 as ANQGSEA. CDR3 sequence: CSVGLGQGDYGYTF. CDR3 nucleotides: TGCAGCGTTGGACTAGGACAGGGGGACTATGGCTACACCTTC.

This clone occurred once. V is TRBV3-1 (or the pseudogene TRBV3-2) and J is TRBJ2-7; 9 nucleotides line up with TRBD2. Germline V CDR1 and CDR2: LGHDT, YNNKEL (reference sequence). The CDR3 length is 14 residues. V gave up 0 bases and J gave up 7 bases; unmatched junction bases: 4. The CDR3 sequence: CASSQDLSGGEQYF. The CDR3 nucleotides read TGTGCCAGCAGCCAAGATCTGAGCGGGGGGGAGCAGTACTTC.

The chain employs TRBV7-6 and TRBJ2-2; 8 bases are shared with TRBD2. Germline V gene data show CDR1 as SGHVS and CDR2 as FNYEAQ. CDR3 length: 15 residues. V was pared by 5 bases and J by 5 bases, with 7 bases of the junction left unmatched. CDR3 coding DNA: TGTGCCAGCAGCCTCCAGCGGGGGAGGACCGGGGAGCTGTTTTTT. Translating gives CASSLQRGRTGELFF.

The V call is TRBV28, the J call TRBJ2-5; 7 bases map to TRBD1. CDR3 length equals 15 residues. The V gene's germline CDR1 is MDHEN and CDR2 SYDVKM. The V gene end was trimmed by 1 base and the J gene end by 1 base; junction bases not matched to a gene: 3. The DNA of the CDR3 is TGTGCCAGCAGTTTATCCGGGACAGCCCAAGAGACCCAGTACTTC. Its protein is CASSLSGTAQETQYF. The variable domain in full, with the rest retrieved from reference TRBV28 and TRBJ2-5, is DVKVTQSSRYLVKRTGEKVFLECVQDMDHENMFWYRQDPGLGLRLIYFSYDVKMKEKGDIPEGYSVSREKKERFSLILESASTNQTSMYLCASSLSGTAQETQYFGPGTRLLVL.

The V gene is TRBV6-5, the J gene TRBJ2-7, with 8 bases matching TRBD1. Germline V gene sequence: CDR1 MNHEY, CDR2 SVGAGI. The CDR3 contains 14 residues. Trimming removed 6 bases from V and 5 bases from J; junction bases left unmatched: 9. The CDR3 spells CASRHGQGKDEQYF. The CDR3 nucleotides read TGTGCCAGCAGACACGGACAGGGAAAAGACGAGCAGTACTTC.

Here the CDR3 DNA reads TGTGCCAGCAGCTTTAGCGGGGGGGCGGTAGATACGCAGTATTTT. Encoded protein: CASSFSGGAVDTQYF. This rearrangement joins TRBV11-2 to TRBJ2-3; 11 bases fit TRBD2. The CDR3 runs to 15 residues. Trimming removed 3 bases from V and 5 bases from J; junction bases left unmatched: 4. Per germline, CDR1 SGHAT and CDR2 FQNNGV.

The chain is built from TRBV18 and TRBJ2-2; a weak D match, TRBD1 (6 bases). Deletions cut 0 bases from V and 6 bases from J, with 11 bases between. The CDR3 is 15 residues long. Germline-derived CDR1 and CDR2 are KGHSH and LQKENI. The CDR3 coding sequence is TGTGCCAGCTCACCACCCGGACCAGGGGCCGGGGAGCTGTTTTTT. This sequence encodes CASSPPGPGAGELFF.